This T cell receptor (beta chain) appears in the sequencing data of a study of CD8 T cells in Susac syndrome. Trimming took off 1 base at V and 6 bases at J, with 10 bases between the two ends. Germline CDR1 and CDR2: LGHDT and YNNKEL (reference sequence). The CDR3 runs to 14 residues. Whole-study results and caveats: TCR sequencing and HLA analysis covered a relatively small number of individuals.

An input of roughly 0.5 to 1 ug of RNA was subjected to reverse transcription using random hexamers. Amplification of TCR beta CDR3 across 54 Vbeta and 13 Jbeta was performed with immunoSEQ multiplex PCR. TCRdb used MiXCR to reprocess the immunoSEQ multiplex PCR reads, holding one entry per CDR3 protein. The sample lists around 190,000 distinct CDR3 sequences, around 95% occurring once. About this clonotype itself: Its antigen is currently unknown.

The sequenced sample was CD4+ T cells from PBMCs. The V gene is TRBV3-1, the J gene TRBJ1-5; D is uncertain. The TCR was taken from a human donor in good health. DNA of the CDR3: TGTGCCAGCAGCCAAGTCCGGGATAGTCAGCCCCAGCATTTT. It is translated as CASSQVRDSQPQHF.